A selection of T cell receptor beta chains follows, all from one sample in a study of memory CD4+ T cells and cytomegalovirus serostatus. Generated by immunoSEQ multiplex PCR, the TCRdb table keeps only in-frame clones and is missing some. Among under 55,000 clones listed, around 80% were seen once. Sequenced sample: memory CD4+ T cells from blood. The source of these receptors is an adult in good health and CMV-seropositive. CDR3s leave out the opening cysteine and the closing phenylalanine or tryptophan.

>TRBV19|TRBJ2-6
ASTLRGLGANVLT
>TRBV7-9|TRBJ2-1
ASSLDLLYNEQF
>TRBV5-4|TRBJ2-3
ASSPGQSPDTQY
>TRBV7-9|TRBJ2-7
ASSLISKGLTYEQY
>TRBV2|TRBJ1-1
ASSEAATGTAF
>TRBV11-2|TRBJ2-1
ASSPWTGSYNEQF
>TRBV10-3|TRBJ2-3
AILRQGASDTQY
>TRBV12-5|TRBJ1-1
ASGLVQGRDTEAF
>TRBV5-6|TRBJ1-2
ASSLPGDNGYT
>TRBV6-6|TRBJ1-2
ASSSPDRGANYGYT
>TRBV30|TRBJ2-7
AYRGGAYEQY
>TRBV7-6|TRBJ1-6
ASRPTRTYNSPLH
>TRBV28|TRBJ1-5
ASSLQGALNQPQH
>TRBV18|TRBJ1-5
ASSPDRTGDRQPQH
>TRBV5-4|TRBJ2-5
ASSSGPAAQETQY
>TRBV25-1|TRBJ1-6
ASSLRVDGSPLH
>TRBV9|TRBJ2-2
ASSAGWRAVRAAANTGELF
>TRBV18|TRBJ1-1
ASSPLQGKNTEAF
>TRBV29-1|TRBJ2-3
SVKTSGTSTDTQY
>TRBV5-4|TRBJ2-1
ASSSDLNEQF
>TRBV20-1|TRBJ1-1
SARSNAGAF
>TRBV4-3|TRBJ2-7
ASSPHAGGKEQY
>TRBV7-2|TRBJ2-5
ASSFGNYQETQY
>TRBV27|TRBJ2-1
ASSPGTIQQF
>TRBV28|TRBJ2-3
ASGDNRGRMAQY
>TRBV6-5|TRBJ2-7
ASSYGLAAHEQY
>TRBV6-6|TRBJ1-3
ASNAQVPGNTIY